This T cell receptor beta chain emerged from a study of T-cell reconstitution after alpha-beta-depleted transplantation in children. Unique molecular identifiers were built into the TCRbeta library. A single record per CDR3 protein comes from TCRdb applying MiXCR to the PCR reads. The table lists about 350,000 distinct CDR3 sequences, 13% of them singletons, with over 3.5% in the top ten. V gave up 3 bases and J gave up 5 bases; unmatched junction bases: 4. The CDR3 runs 15 residues. Germline CDR1 is SGHRS and CDR2 is YFSETQ. This specimen was PBMCs, taken from the stem cell graft. V gene TRBV5-1 combines with J gene TRBJ2-1; 11 bases map to TRBD2. The clonotype originates from a human donor who donated a stem cell graft to a child with Fanconi anemia. The CDR3: CASSSIAGGNNEQFF. CDR3 DNA sequence: TGCGCCAGCAGCTCCATAGCGGGGGGGAACAATGAGCAGTTCTTC.